The source of this T cell receptor beta chain is a study of shared clonotypes between healthy human individuals. The ends lost 3 bases at V and 8 bases at J; junction bases unmatched: 13. The CDR3 totals 15 residues. Germline CDR1 and CDR2: SGHDT and YYEEEE. At a deep level, the assay was run. Measured with immunoSEQ multiplex PCR; TCRdb has only the in-frame clones, and not every one. The data show some 660,000 clones, with 73% seen just once and roughly 2% held by the top ten. Sequencing was done on a sample of memory CD4+ T cells sorted from blood. As to subset: CD45RA-negative fraction. The rearrangement joins TRBV5-6 to TRBJ1-2; 7 bases line up with TRBD1. The source is a woman younger than 45 in good health. CDR3 bases: TGTGCCAGCAGCTACCAGCACGACAGGGTAAGCGGCTACACCTTC. Protein sequence: CASSYQHDRVSGYTF.